This TCR beta chain was retrieved from a study of OX40 agonist ivuxolimab in advanced cancers. For the study at large: Among those enrolled, mean age was about 63 years (range 23 to 79) and 82.7% were male.

Sequenced by immunoSEQ multiplex PCR; TCRdb stores in-frame clones only, minus some. The sample carries tens of thousands of clones, approximately 85% recorded once. CDR3 length: 16 residues. Germline-derived CDR1 and CDR2 are MNHEY and SVGAGI. Trimming took 1 base from V and 7 from J, leaving 16 bases between them. The V gene is TRBV6-5, the J gene TRBJ2-2; possibly TRBD2 for D (6 bases). This sequence originates from an adult with an advanced solid tumor such as melanoma, head and neck, liver or kidney cancer. Material: CD4+ or CD8+ T cells sorted from blood, obtained in a trial of the OX40 agonist ivuxolimab. The CDR3 here is CASSYLDTGGSGELFF. The CDR3 nucleotides read TGTGCCAGCAGTTACTTAGACACCGGGGGTAGCGGGGAGCTGTTTTTT.